The entry that follows covers one T cell receptor beta chain sequence. Its antigen target is currently unknown. The sample holds no much larger clone one base away, and base qualities are not on file. The immunoSEQ Assay, a bias-controlled multiplex PCR, was used to amplify TCRbeta CDR3 regions from genomic DNA. Regarding the original processing steps: Nucleated cell counts per sample were estimated from amplification of reference gene primers within the assay. To quantify the absolute abundance of each unique TCRbeta CDR3 rearrangement, sequence reads were collapsed and filtered. For each sample, productive Simpson clonality was calculated by taking the square root of Simpson's diversity index across productive rearrangements. Sourced from immuneACCESS, this table was stored by TCRdb with only in-frame sequences that have V and J called. A share of the clones is absent; for the studies checked, an unresolved V gene accounts for under half, and the remainder has no known explanation. V and J calls and clone size follow that table, whereas D and trimming were derived from the DNA. For this sample the table gives some 170,000 clones, of which around 80% were detected only once. Clones ranked in the top ten supply roughly 9.2% of the sample.

Measured from the cysteine to the phenylalanine, the CDR3 is 18 residues long. Only CDR3 DNA is held: 54 bases, read in frame from base 1. Deletion took 1 base off V and 2 bases off J, with a span of 20 bases between the germline ends. From the germline V gene (reference sequence), CDR1 is LNHDA and CDR2 is SQIVND. Collaborating institutions collected whole blood in K2EDTA tubes following their own protocols. For TCRbeta analysis, collaborator samples were shipped as frozen whole blood, as isolated PBMCs, or as DNA extracted from either sample type. The data were obtained in a study of blood T cell repertoires in COVID-19 (dated by TCRdb to the early 2020s). As for the study more broadly: Samples covering the acute and convalescent phases of COVID-19 were provided by collaborators in the United States, Italy and Spain. The material from the prospective study consisted of cDNA or gDNA derived from T cells, B-cell-depleted T cells, or PBMCs. Deeply sampled blood TCRbeta repertoires from subjects exposed to, actively infected with, or recovered from COVID-19 were included in the dataset. The repertoires were made available in a free public database intended to serve as a resource for research on the immune response to SARS-CoV-2. Samples came from the ongoing ImmuneRACE study (first 160 participants) plus 1,254 subjects from 6 global collaborators. Sample metadata almost always included a de-identified subject ID, COVID-19 status, age in years and sex. Where HLA class I and class II types were available, the types were taken from metadata supplied by the sample provider, not from assay-based typing.

Beyond this particular receptor, the publication reports: The quantity of clinical and demographic metadata differed by source and by participant and was supplied without curation.

The sequencing input was peripheral blood. This chain is built from TRBV19 and TRBJ1-1; 5 matching bases give a weak D call of TRBD1. The clonotype originates from an elderly woman with active or convalescent COVID-19. The DNA reads TGTGCCAGTAGTATAGTGATGAATCGAGCGGGGGTCAACACTGAAGCTTTCTTT. Its translation is CASSIVMNRAGVNTEAFF.